This is a list of T cell receptor beta chains from one sample in a study of regulatory T cells in long-lasting Graves disease. TCRdb processed the multiplex PCR reads anew with MiXCR; each CDR3 protein has one entry. The profile shows a few hundred thousand distinct CDR3 sequences, approximately 14% of them singletons. This sample also belongs to another study, concerning T cells in Graves' hyperthyroidism and ophthalmopathy.

The sequencing here drew on peripheral blood mononuclear cells (PBMCs), taken at new diagnosis, from a patient treated with antithyroid drugs. These receptors originate from a woman aged 45-59 years with Graves disease. Both conserved end residues are part of each CDR3. The order of the fields is D gene, clone size, J gene, V gene, CDR3 DNA, CDR3 protein. A D gene is named only where the DNA matches it firmly. Some rows have no size entry. The others give once, few or many, or a class for an expanded clone.

- few TRBJ1-2 TRBV27 TGTGCCAGCAGTCCAGGGGTGGGCTATGGCTACACCTTC CASSPGVGYGYTF
TRBD2 many TRBJ2-3 TRBV11-2 TGTGCCAGCAGCTTAAAGCGGGACCCCCGCGTAGATACGCAGTATTTT CASSLKRDPRVDTQYF
TRBD2 many TRBJ2-7 TRBV6-5 TGTGCCAGCAGTTACCCCGGGACTAGCGTAACCTACGAGCAGTACTTC CASSYPGTSVTYEQYF
- many TRBJ2-1 TRBV20-1 TGCAGTGCTAGTTCGGATGAGCAGTTCTTC CSASSDEQFF
- - TRBJ1-1 TRBV19 TGTGCCAGTACCCACCTCCCAGAGAACACTGAAGCTTTCTTT CASTHLPENTEAFF
- many TRBJ1-5 TRBV12-3/TRBV12-4 TGTGCCAGCAGCACCTTAAGGGGCCGGAATCAGCCCCAGCATTTT CASSTLRGRNQPQHF
TRBD1 - TRBJ1-2 TRBV20-1 TGCAGTGCTAGAGAAACAGGGGGGGACTATGGCTACACCTTC CSARETGGDYGYTF
- - TRBJ2-2 TRBV12-3/TRBV12-4 TGTGCCAGCAGTTCAGGTGAAGGGCTCATCGGGGAGCTGTTTTTT CASSSGEGLIGELFF
- - TRBJ2-4 TRBV10-3 TGTGCCATCAGTGAGCCACCCGAACAGGGACTAGCCAAAAACATTCAGTACTTC CAISEPPEQGLAKNIQYF
- few TRBJ2-5 TRBV2 TGTGCCAGCAGGAGGGGGATGGATAGGGCCCAGTACTTC CASRRGMDRAQYF
- many TRBJ2-1 TRBV13 TGTGCCAGCAGCTTAGTTGCGCCTGGGAATGAGCAGTTCTTC CASSLVAPGNEQFF
- many TRBJ1-3 TRBV2 TGTGCCAGCAGTGAAGTCGACCCCTCTGGAAACACCATATATTTT CASSEVDPSGNTIYF
- many TRBJ1-5 TRBV6-1 TGTGCCAGCAGTGAAGGGGGGAGTCAGCCCCAGCATTTT CASSEGGSQPQHF
- many TRBJ2-1 TRBV29-1 TGCAGCGTTGAGCCGGGAATTCCCTACAATGAGCAGTTCTTC CSVEPGIPYNEQFF
- many TRBJ1-1 TRBV28 TGTGCCAGCAGTTTGACGTGGGTGGTGAACACTGAAGCTTTCTTT CASSLTWVVNTEAFF
TRBD1 many TRBJ2-3 TRBV6-1 TGTGCCAGCAGCCACCGACAGGGTTTCACAGATACGCAGTATTTT CASSHRQGFTDTQYF
- many TRBJ1-1 TRBV27 TGTGCCAGCAGGCAGGGGAACACTGAAGCTTTCTTT CASRQGNTEAFF
- many TRBJ1-2 TRBV27 TGTGCCAGCAGCCCGGGGTACGGCTATGGCTACACCTTC CASSPGYGYGYTF
TRBD1 many TRBJ1-2 TRBV2 TGTGCCAGCAGTGGCGGACAGGGGCGCATCATGGGCTACACCTTC CASSGGQGRIMGYTF
- - TRBJ1-5 TRBV20-1 TGCAGTGCCCCGCAAGGTAACGTCGGGCAGCCCCAGCACTTT CSAPQGNVGQPQHF
TRBD2 many TRBJ2-3 TRBV29-1 TGCAGCGTTCCTCTGGGGGGGGGAAAAGATACGCAGTATTTT CSVPLGGGKDTQYF
- many TRBJ1-2 TRBV6-5 TGTGCCAGCAGTTACGAGGGGAACTATGGCTACACCTTC CASSYEGNYGYTF
TRBD1 - TRBJ2-3 TRBV3-1 TGTGCCAGCAGCCGGGGCAGGGGGTCAGATACGCAGTATTTT CASSRGRGSDTQYF
TRBD1 many TRBJ1-2 TRBV28 TGTGCCAGCAGGGGGGGGACAGGGGGCGCCGATGGCTACACCTTC CASRGGTGGADGYTF
TRBD1 many TRBJ2-6 TRBV5-1 TGCGCCAGCAGTCGACAGGGATCTGGGGCCAACGTCCTGACTTTC CASSRQGSGANVLTF
- many TRBJ2-7 TRBV12-3/TRBV12-4 TGTGCCAGCAGTTTAGGGATGGAGGGATACGAGCAGTACTTC CASSLGMEGYEQYF
- many TRBJ1-5 TRBV29-1 TGCAGCGTGAGTTCGGGGGGCGGTCAGCCCCAGCATTTT CSVSSGGGQPQHF